A selection of T cell receptor beta chains follows, all from one sample in a study of blood T cells in healthy people across ages. TCRdb processed the 5' RACE reads anew with MiXCR; each CDR3 protein has one entry. The repertoire holds 650,000 to 800,000 distinct CDR3 sequences, with more than 40% as singletons. Material: blood. These receptor sequences come from a man between 60 and 70 years old in good health. Both conserved end residues are part of each CDR3. Fields, in order: clone size, J gene, V gene, D gene, CDR3 protein, CDR3 DNA. The D gene is left open where the match is weak. Clone size is given for some rows only: seen once, a few or many times, or a class if the clone is expanded.

-	TRBJ1-2	TRBV28	TRBD1	CASSHDVGTEGDGYTF	TGTGCCAGCAGCCACGACGTGGGGACAGAAGGTGATGGCTACACCTTC
few	TRBJ1-6	TRBV9	-	CASTLGVGASPLHF	TGTGCCAGCACCCTAGGGGTCGGGGCTTCACCCCTCCACTTT
-	TRBJ1-1	TRBV18	-	CASSDEKNTEAFF	TGTGCCAGCTCCGACGAAAAGAACACTGAAGCTTTCTTT
-	TRBJ2-1	TRBV3-1	TRBD2	CASSRISGGLPYNEQFF	TGTGCCAGCAGCCGTATCAGCGGGGGCCTCCCCTACAATGAGCAGTTCTTC
few	TRBJ2-7	TRBV7-2	-	CASSLVRTRSYEQYF	TGTGCCAGCAGCTTAGTTAGGACCCGCTCCTACGAGCAGTACTTC
-	TRBJ1-2	TRBV3-1	-	CASSHAGSNYGYTF	TGTGCCAGCAGCCATGCGGGCTCTAACTATGGCTACACCTTC
-	TRBJ2-1	TRBV5-1	-	CASILEVGEQFF	TGCGCCAGCATCTTGGAGGTGGGTGAGCAGTTCTTC
-	TRBJ2-3	TRBV20-1	-	CSASNPDTDTQYF	TGCAGTGCTAGTAACCCCGACACAGATACGCAGTATTTT
many	TRBJ1-5	TRBV6-2/TRBV6-3	-	CASRSRGYSNQPQHF	TGTGCCAGCAGATCCAGGGGTTATAGCAATCAGCCCCAGCATTTT
-	TRBJ1-2	TRBV4-3	-	CASSYGGEHYGYTF	TGCGCCAGCAGCTACGGGGGAGAACACTATGGCTACACCTTC
-	TRBJ2-7	TRBV6-2/TRBV6-3	TRBD1	CASSDRDRHSYEQYF	TGTGCCAGCAGCGACAGGGACAGGCACTCCTACGAGCAGTACTTC
few	TRBJ1-3	TRBV12-3/TRBV12-4	-	CASSLIGTSGNTIYF	TGTGCCAGCAGTTTAATCGGGACCTCTGGAAACACCATATATTTT
few	TRBJ1-2	TRBV5-8	-	CASSPAGDRNNGYTF	TGTGCCAGCAGCCCCGCCGGGGATCGGAACAATGGCTACACCTTC
few	TRBJ1-2	TRBV3-1	-	CASSQVTAAQGSYTF	TGTGCCAGCAGCCAAGTCACAGCTGCTCAGGGGAGCTACACCTTC
once	TRBJ1-4	TRBV3-1	TRBD1	CASSQAYQGGRNEKLFF	TGTGCCAGCAGCCAAGCCTATCAGGGGGGGAGGAATGAAAAACTGTTTTTT
once	TRBJ1-2	TRBV30	-	CAGGARAASYGYTF	TGTGCCGGGGGGGCTCGGGCCGCCAGCTATGGCTACACCTTC
-	TRBJ2-3	TRBV4-1	-	CASSDPARGTDTQYF	TGCGCCAGCAGCGATCCAGCGCGGGGCACAGATACGCAGTATTTT
-	TRBJ1-5	TRBV10-2	-	CASSAGTVNQPQHF	TGCGCCAGCAGCGCCGGGACCGTAAATCAGCCCCAGCATTTT
few	TRBJ2-7	TRBV10-3	TRBD1	CAISGRMGTDYEQYF	TGTGCCATCAGCGGCCGAATGGGGACAGACTACGAGCAGTACTTC
many	TRBJ2-7	TRBV29-1	TRBD1	CSVTTGTYEQYF	TGCAGCGTCACGACAGGGACCTACGAGCAGTACTTC
-	TRBJ2-1	TRBV27	-	CASSRGLPDEQFF	TGTGCCAGCAGTCGGGGACTTCCTGATGAGCAGTTCTTC
-	TRBJ2-1	TRBV5-1	-	CASRPRDSYYNEQFF	TGCGCCAGCAGGCCCCGGGACTCCTACTACAATGAGCAGTTCTTC
-	TRBJ2-5	TRBV29-1	TRBD2	CSVDFSSGGGYNEQYF	TGCAGCGTTGATTTTTCAAGCGGGGGGGGATACAATGAGCAGTACTTC
-	TRBJ1-1	TRBV6-2/TRBV6-3	-	CASSRDGFNGEAFF	TGTGCCAGCAGTAGGGACGGATTCAACGGTGAAGCTTTCTTT
-	TRBJ1-5	TRBV21-1	-	CASSNVDQPQHF	TGTGCCAGCAGCAATGTGGATCAGCCCCAGCATTTT
few	TRBJ1-1	TRBV20-1	-	CSVDRNTEAFF	TGCAGTGTTGACAGGAACACTGAAGCTTTCTTT
-	TRBJ2-7	TRBV7-9	-	CASSLAQGPQHEQYF	TGTGCCAGCAGCTTAGCCCAGGGGCCGCAGCACGAGCAGTACTTC
few	TRBJ2-3	TRBV20-1	TRBD2	CSARVAGGHTDTQYF	TGCAGTGCTAGAGTGGCGGGAGGCCACACAGATACGCAGTATTTT
many	TRBJ1-2	TRBV29-1	-	CSVPETFAYGYTF	TGCAGCGTGCCCGAGACTTTCGCGTATGGCTACACCTTC
-	TRBJ1-2	TRBV12-3/TRBV12-4	TRBD1	CASSSLARGHGYTF	TGTGCCAGCAGTTCGCTGGCCAGGGGGCATGGCTACACCTTC
few	TRBJ2-1	TRBV6-5	-	CASSSRGSYNEQFF	TGTGCCAGCAGTTCTAGGGGGTCTTACAATGAGCAGTTCTTC
-	TRBJ1-4	TRBV15	-	CATSRTSGESGEKLFF	TGTGCCACCAGCAGGACGTCAGGGGAGTCGGGTGAAAAACTGTTTTTT
few	TRBJ2-1	TRBV24-1	TRBD2	CATSDSLAGSSYNEQFF	TGTGCCACCAGTGACTCACTAGCGGGGAGCTCCTACAATGAGCAGTTCTTC
-	TRBJ2-4	TRBV20-1	TRBD1	CSASGTEFLEAKNIQYF	TGCAGTGCTTCCGGGACAGAGTTCCTTGAAGCCAAAAACATTCAGTACTTC
-	TRBJ1-2	TRBV7-2	-	CASSSKGGEGGYGYTF	TGTGCCAGCAGCTCAAAAGGGGGGGAGGGGGGCTATGGCTACACCTTC
-	TRBJ2-1	TRBV14	-	CASSQVGETQFF	TGTGCCAGCAGCCAAGTGGGGGAAACACAGTTCTTC
few	TRBJ2-3	TRBV6-5	TRBD2	CASSSSRGVADTQYF	TGTGCCAGCAGCTCCTCGCGGGGGGTTGCAGATACGCAGTATTTT
medium-sized	TRBJ2-5	TRBV27	-	CASSRGGWETQYF	TGTGCCAGCAGCCGAGGTGGATGGGAGACCCAGTACTTC
few	TRBJ1-6	TRBV2	-	CASRVQESYNSPLHF	TGTGCCAGCAGAGTACAGGAAAGCTATAATTCACCCCTCCACTTT
-	TRBJ2-7	TRBV5-1	TRBD1	CASRAGTDGYEQYF	TGCGCCAGCAGGGCCGGGACAGACGGCTACGAGCAGTACTTC
-	TRBJ2-5	TRBV10-3	TRBD1	CAIRTGSSGTQYF	TGTGCCATCAGGACAGGGTCCTCCGGGACCCAGTACTTC
many	TRBJ2-3	TRBV20-1	-	CSARGGARSTDTQYF	TGCAGTGCTCGTGGGGGGGCAAGAAGCACAGATACGCAGTATTTT
-	TRBJ2-1	TRBV6-2/TRBV6-3	-	CASSDSASFEQFF	TGTGCCAGCAGTGACTCTGCCAGCTTTGAGCAGTTCTTC
few	TRBJ2-6	TRBV20-1	TRBD2	CSARVKRGTSGANVLTF	TGCAGTGCTAGAGTTAAGCGGGGAACCTCTGGGGCCAACGTCCTGACTTTC
few	TRBJ1-6	TRBV7-2	-	CASSPSWGSSNSPLHF	TGTGCCAGCAGCCCTAGTTGGGGCAGCAGTAATTCACCCCTCCACTTT
-	TRBJ1-2	TRBV6-5	TRBD1	CASSYAAGQGATRGGYTF	TGTGCCAGCAGTTACGCTGCCGGACAGGGGGCGACACGGGGCGGCTACACCTTC
-	TRBJ1-2	TRBV12-3/TRBV12-4	TRBD1	CANSLQETGSYGYTF	TGTGCCAACAGTCTCCAGGAGACAGGGTCTTACGGCTACACCTTC
few	TRBJ2-7	TRBV7-8	-	CASSLGGVAYEQYF	TGTGCCAGCAGCTTAGGGGGAGTAGCCTACGAGCAGTACTTC
-	TRBJ2-7	TRBV6-1	-	CASSEQGLGTYEQYF	TGTGCCAGCAGTGAGCAGGGGTTAGGGACCTACGAGCAGTACTTC
-	TRBJ1-2	TRBV4-3	-	CASSQTPTGNYGYTF	TGCGCCAGCAGCCAAACACCGACAGGCAACTATGGCTACACCTTC
few	TRBJ1-6	TRBV12-3/TRBV12-4	TRBD1	CASSLRTGANSPLHF	TGTGCCAGCAGTTTACGGACAGGGGCTAATTCACCCCTCCACTTT
few	TRBJ2-7	TRBV7-2	-	CASSFGGVPVGEQYF	TGTGCCAGCAGCTTCGGCGGGGTCCCCGTAGGAGAGCAGTACTTC
many	TRBJ2-1	TRBV29-1	-	CSVVQSSYNEQFF	TGCAGCGTTGTACAGTCCTCCTACAATGAGCAGTTCTTC
many	TRBJ1-1	TRBV20-1	-	CSVQGSMNTEAFF	TGCAGTGTTCAGGGCTCTATGAACACTGAAGCTTTCTTT
many	TRBJ2-1	TRBV7-9	-	CASRFVSGGLLYNEQFF	TGTGCCAGCAGGTTCGTCTCGGGGGGCCTACTATACAATGAGCAGTTCTTC
-	TRBJ2-5	TRBV20-1	TRBD2	CSASGGLAETQYF	TGCAGTGCTAGCGGGGGGTTGGCAGAGACCCAGTACTTC
once	TRBJ2-3	TRBV6-2/TRBV6-3	TRBD2	CASSYFGGGTDTQYF	TGTGCCAGCAGTTACTTCGGGGGGGGCACAGATACGCAGTATTTT
-	TRBJ1-1	TRBV27	TRBD1	CASRTDRVDTEAFF	TGTGCCAGCAGGACCGACAGGGTGGACACTGAAGCTTTCTTT